This T cell receptor (beta chain) was obtained from a study of T-cell memory formation after mild COVID-19. Study conclusions and caveats: Mainly CM and EM harbored the contracting CD4+ clones; mainly EMRA harbored the CD8+ ones. Second-wave clones with a day 37 peak had unconfirmed SARS-CoV-2 specificity.

Concerning this clonotype itself: Antigen unknown.

Germline values: CDR1 MDHEN, CDR2 SYDVKM. This CDR3 region has 14 residues. V gave up 2 bases and J gave up 3 bases, with 10 bases separating them. TCRdb re-analysed the 5' RACE reads in MiXCR, keeping a single row per CDR3 protein. Counted here are around 310,000 distinct CDR3 sequences, less than 25% occurring once; the ten biggest clones make up roughly a fifth. This sequence joins TRBV28 and TRBJ1-2, with a weak D call TRBD1 (6 bases). This TCR came from a man aged 18 to 30 who had mild COVID-19 (a few samples of this study predate the infection). Cell type and time point are not known. Input material: PBMCs or a T cell subset sorted from them (not recorded which). This chain's CDR3 is CASSLTGRDYGYTF. CDR3 nucleotides: TGTGCCAGCAGTTTAACAGGGAGAGACTATGGCTACACCTTC.